This TCR beta chain was identified during a study of blood T cells in healthy people across ages. CDR3 length: 16 residues. Germline V CDR1 and CDR2: MGHRA, YSYEKL. The germline V and J ends were trimmed by 4 bases and 5 bases, with 18 bases remaining between them. In the case of this clonotype: The antigen remains unidentified.

Combining a sample-barcoded 5' primer with a J-beta primer mix, a second PCR ran for 7 to 11 cycles. Every cDNA molecule bore a tag from a template-switch adaptor containing 12 random nucleotides. One entry per CDR3 protein, called by TCRdb with MiXCR from the 5' RACE reads. This sample has under 850,000 distinct CDR3 sequences, with 35% to 40% found just once. The study, taken as a whole, reports: When set beside aged donors, long-lived donors presented more naive CD4+ cells and higher diversity. One million T cells yielded diversity estimates that were considered underestimates.

Sequenced: blood. The chain links TRBV4-1 to TRBJ2-1; D is perhaps TRBD1 or TRBD2 (5 bases each). This receptor was obtained from a man younger than 30 in good health. CDR3 protein: CASSRTLRDHNNEQFF. CDR3 in DNA: TGCGCCAGCAGCCGTACCCTCCGGGACCATAACAATGAGCAGTTCTTC.